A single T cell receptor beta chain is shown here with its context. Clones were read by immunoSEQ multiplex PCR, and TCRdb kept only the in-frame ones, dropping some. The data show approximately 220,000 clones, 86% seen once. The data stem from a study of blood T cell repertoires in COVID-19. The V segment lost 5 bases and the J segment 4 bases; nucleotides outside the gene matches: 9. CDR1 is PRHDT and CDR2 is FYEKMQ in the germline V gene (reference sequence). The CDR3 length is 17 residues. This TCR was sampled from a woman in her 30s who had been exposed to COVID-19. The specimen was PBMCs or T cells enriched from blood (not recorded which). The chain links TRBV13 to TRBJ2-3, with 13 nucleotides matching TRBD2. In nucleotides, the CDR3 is TGTGCCAGCAGCCTCCGACTAGCGGGGGGTGGCGCAGATACGCAGTATTTT. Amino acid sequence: CASSLRLAGGGADTQYF.